Presented here are 8 T cell receptor beta chains from one specimen sequenced in a study of identical twins. TCRdb redid the calling of the 5' RACE reads with MiXCR, one entry per CDR3 protein. The sample records about 530,000 distinct CDR3 sequences, about 22% being singletons. These data were also reused for a study on yellow fever vaccine responses in identical twins.

The sequencing input was CD4+ T cells sorted from blood. All receptors come from a woman under 30 in good health.

This clonotype was counted a few times. V and J are TRBV2 and TRBJ2-2; unclear D gene. Deletions cut 4 bases from V and 4 bases from J, with 7 bases between. Germline CDR1 reads SNHLY; CDR2 reads FYNNEI. CDR3 length: 13 amino acids. DNA of the CDR3: TGTGCCAGCAGTGTGGGCACCACCGGGGAGCTGTTTTTT. It translates to CASSVGTTGELFF. The full variable domain, rest sourced from reference TRBV2 and TRBJ2-2, is EPEVTQTPSHQVTQMGQEVILRCVPISNHLYFYWYRQILGQKVEFLVSFYNNEISEKSEIFDDQFSVERPDGSNFTLKIRSTKLEDSAMYFCASSVGTTGELFFGEGSRLTVL.

In this sample, this clonotype turned up a few times. This sequence joins TRBV4-2 and TRBJ2-1; D might be TRBD2 (5 bases). V was trimmed by 1 base and J by 3 bases, leaving 16 bases between them. Per germline, CDR1 LGHNA and CDR2 YNFKEQ. The length of the CDR3 is 17 residues. The CDR3 region has the DNA TGTGCCAGCAGCCAAGCCTCAGCGGCGGTAGTCTACAATGAGCAGTTCTTC. Protein product: CASSQASAAVVYNEQFF.

This chain joins TRBV10-3 and TRBJ1-3; D is unresolved. The length of the CDR3 is 13 residues. V was cut by 10 bases and J by 2 bases, with 12 bases left in between. CDR1 is ENHRY and CDR2 is SYGVKD in the germline V gene. CDR3 protein: CATSLETGNTIYF. DNA of the CDR3: TGTGCCACTAGCTTGGAGACTGGAAACACCATATATTTT.

The chain uses TRBV11-2 and TRBJ2-7, with D possibly TRBD1 on 6 matching bases. Germline V gives CDR1 SGHAT, CDR2 FQNNGV. The CDR3 runs to 17 residues. Trimming removed 3 bases from V and 6 bases from J, with 24 bases in between. CDR3 loop: CASSLRGTEPFLAEQYV. The DNA for the CDR3 is TGTGCCAGCAGCTTGAGGGGGACGGAACCTTTCTTGGCCGAGCAGTACGTC.

This clonotype was seen a few times. The V call is TRBV27, the J call TRBJ2-2, with D uncertain. V was trimmed by 6 bases and J by 4 bases, leaving 18 bases between them. Germline CDR1 reads MNHEY; CDR2 reads SMNVEV (reference sequence). This CDR3 contains 16 residues. In nucleotides, the CDR3 is TGTGCCAGCAGGGTCCCGGCAGGTGAAGCCACCGGGGAGCTGTTTTTT. As protein: CASRVPAGEATGELFF.

This clonotype was counted between two and nine times. V is TRBV7-8 and J is TRBJ1-1; D call uncertain. CDR3 length equals 11 residues. CDR1 and CDR2 (germline): SGHVS, FQNEAQ. V lost 6 bases, J lost 9 bases, and 11 bases lay in between. The CDR3 spells CASSSTGKAFF. DNA of the CDR3: TGTGCCAGCAGTTCGACGGGGAAAGCTTTCTTT.

The chain has TRBV12-3 or TRBV12-4 and TRBJ1-1; no reliable D call. The V end lost 0 bases, the J end lost 7 bases, and 0 bases lay between the germline ends. The CDR3 spans 10 residues. As DNA, the CDR3 is TGTGCCAGCAGTTTAGCTGAAGCTTTCTTT. Translating it yields CASSLAEAFF.

This sequence joins TRBV21-1 and TRBJ2-3; TRBD1, as called in the table, went unchecked against the DNA. TRBV21-1 corresponds to a pseudogene. The CDR3 is 14 amino acids. The CDR3, as DNA: TGTGCCACCCTGGACAGGTTTGGTGGTGATACGCAGTATTTT. It encodes CATLDRFGGDTQYF.